Presented here are 3 T cell receptor beta chains from one specimen sequenced in a study of cytomegalovirus exposure and HLA in healthy donors. The PCR used 60 Vbeta and 13 Jbeta primers. Assay used: immunoSEQ multiplex PCR; TCRdb lists only in-frame clones, some missing. This repertoire shows 200,000 to 250,000 clones, roughly 87% found once; its top ten account for 5.4%. The sample consisted of PBMCs. All receptors come from a woman in her thirties or forties in good health and CMV-seropositive.

The V gene is TRBV11-3, the J gene TRBJ2-1; maybe TRBD2 (7 bases). The CDR3 contains 14 residues. CDR1 is SGHNT, CDR2 YENEEA, per germline. V shed 4 bases and J shed 9 bases, with 16 bases lying between them. The CDR3 coding sequence is TGTGCCAGCAGCTGGGGGGGCAGGCTGAGTGAGCAGTTCTTC. Its translation: CASSWGGRLSEQFF.

With respect to this clone: Distinct nucleotide sequences in the sample also encode this CDR3. The chain is built from TRBV25-1 and TRBJ1-3, with D possibly being TRBD1 (5 bases). Germline values: CDR1 MGHDK, CDR2 SYGVNS. CDR3 length: 15 amino acids. The V end was cut by 2 bases, the J end by 0 bases, with 8 bases between. This CDR3 is CASSEQGRSGNTIYF. In DNA form, the CDR3 reads TGTGCCAGCAGTGAACAGGGTCGCTCTGGAAACACCATATATTTT.

This sequence joins TRBV7-3 and TRBJ2-2; TRBD2 matches at 7 bases. V was pared by 5 bases and J by 0 bases, with 15 bases of the junction left unmatched. Germline V gene data show CDR1 as SGHTA and CDR2 as FQGTGA. CDR3 length: 19 amino acids. CDR3 amino acids: CASSHLGAGVSANTGELFF. For the CDR3, the DNA is TGTGCCAGCAGCCACCTAGGGGCGGGAGTATCCGCGAACACCGGGGAGCTGTTTTTT. The entire variable domain, with the rest obtained from reference TRBV7-3 and TRBJ2-2, is as follows: GAGVSQTPSNKVTEKGKYVELRCDPISGHTALYWYRQSLGQGPEFLIYFQGTGAADDSGLPNDRFFAVRPEGSVSTLKIQRTERGDSAVYLCASSHLGAGVSANTGELFFGEGSRLTVL.